This T cell receptor (beta chain) was documented in a study of tumor and adjacent non-tumor tissue in lung cancer. The template was RNA from unsorted bulk tissue. This CDR3 has 13 residues. The V gene's germline CDR1 is PRHDT and CDR2 FYEKMQ (reference sequence). Study-level results: Tumor repertoires had a smaller top 100 clone share than normal lung.

TCRbeta libraries were built with three rounds of nested PCR, modified from ARM-PCR. TCRdb itself ran the multiplex PCR reads through MiXCR, one entry per CDR3 protein. The data contain about 70,000 distinct CDR3 sequences, about three quarters of them singletons. For this clonotype: The target antigen is unknown. Possible read error: a much larger clone is one base away.

The source of this sequence is a man in his sixties with non-small cell lung cancer. The V and J genes are TRBV13 and TRBJ2-7, with 9 bases that match TRBD2. The sample was lung tumor tissue. For the CDR3, the DNA is TGTGCCAGCAGCGCGGGAGGGAGCTACGAGCACTACTTC. Encoded protein: CASSAGGSYEHYF.